These T cell receptor beta chains were read from a single sample in a study of blood T cells in healthy people across ages. From the 5' RACE reads, TCRdb called clonotypes with MiXCR, one entry per CDR3 protein. The data show fewer than 2 million distinct CDR3 sequences, around 40% seen once. The specimen sequenced was blood. All receptors derive from a human donor in good health. Each CDR3 is given with its conserved first and last residue. Each record gives: J gene, V gene, CDR3 protein.

J gene: TRBJ2-1
V gene: TRBV4-1
CDR3 protein: CASSPRGGDNEQFF

J gene: TRBJ2-7
V gene: TRBV7-2
CDR3 protein: CASSLLGNPYEQYF

J gene: TRBJ1-2
V gene: TRBV12-3/TRBV12-4
CDR3 protein: CASSQEFAYGYTF

J gene: NA
V gene: TRBV6-2/TRBV6-3
CDR3 protein: CASSVSVNEQYF

J gene: TRBJ1-5
V gene: TRBV7-9
CDR3 protein: CASSLGFGPFQPQHF

J gene: TRBJ2-3
V gene: TRBV7-2
CDR3 protein: CASSPPHSDSDTDTQYF

J gene: TRBJ2-7
V gene: TRBV4-2
CDR3 protein: CASSQTSESYEQYF

J gene: TRBJ2-6
V gene: TRBV5-1
CDR3 protein: CASNNTGTGISGANVLTF

J gene: TRBJ2-5
V gene: TRBV7-2
CDR3 protein: CASSLMGGPQETQYF

J gene: TRBJ2-1
V gene: TRBV20-1
CDR3 protein: CSASPSGNNEQFF

J gene: TRBJ1-1
V gene: TRBV7-2
CDR3 protein: CASSLAQGFTEAFF

J gene: TRBJ2-1
V gene: TRBV29-1
CDR3 protein: CSVEVAEQFF

J gene: TRBJ2-1
V gene: TRBV6-6
CDR3 protein: CASSPSAHEQFF

J gene: TRBJ2-4
V gene: TRBV2
CDR3 protein: CASSELDLAKNIQYF

J gene: TRBJ2-7
V gene: TRBV10-3
CDR3 protein: CATGGGTGIYEQYF

J gene: TRBJ2-6
V gene: TRBV7-9
CDR3 protein: CASILGGAGANVLTF

J gene: TRBJ1-2
V gene: TRBV5-1
CDR3 protein: CASSAIQRNYGYTF

J gene: TRBJ2-6
V gene: TRBV28
CDR3 protein: CASSYLRGIAGANVLTF

J gene: TRBJ1-1
V gene: TRBV11-1
CDR3 protein: CASSLPTPPAEAFF

J gene: TRBJ2-1
V gene: TRBV5-1
CDR3 protein: CASSLGGTVGNEQFF

J gene: TRBJ1-5
V gene: TRBV6-2/TRBV6-3
CDR3 protein: CASSYRDSENQPQHF

J gene: TRBJ1-3
V gene: TRBV21-1
CDR3 protein: CASSRRRVGNTIYF

J gene: TRBJ2-1
V gene: TRBV15
CDR3 protein: CATSEQYNEQFF

J gene: TRBJ1-6
V gene: TRBV12-3/TRBV12-4
CDR3 protein: CASRGTAGPLHF

J gene: TRBJ2-1
V gene: TRBV15
CDR3 protein: CATSSYLAPGEQFF

J gene: TRBJ1-1
V gene: TRBV29-1
CDR3 protein: CSVVRAVNTEAFF

J gene: TRBJ1-2
V gene: TRBV7-9
CDR3 protein: CASSPTDGQGVYGYTF

J gene: TRBJ2-5
V gene: TRBV19
CDR3 protein: CASSIRWDAETQYF

J gene: TRBJ2-1
V gene: TRBV4-3
CDR3 protein: CASSQGLAGGSSYNEQFF

J gene: TRBJ2-3
V gene: TRBV24-1
CDR3 protein: CATSNRTATDTQYF

J gene: TRBJ2-4
V gene: TRBV7-2
CDR3 protein: CAKIFSRRDRPHPGEEQYF

J gene: TRBJ1-1
V gene: TRBV25-1
CDR3 protein: CASSEDGEAFF

J gene: TRBJ1-5
V gene: TRBV7-2
CDR3 protein: CASSFTGFGNQPQHF

J gene: NA
V gene: TRBV7-9
CDR3 protein: CASSLETGYSEQYF

J gene: TRBJ2-3
V gene: TRBV29-1
CDR3 protein: CSVEGRGDIDTQYF

J gene: TRBJ2-4
V gene: TRBV7-7
CDR3 protein: CASSLGMIQGKNIQYF

J gene: TRBJ1-2
V gene: TRBV29-1
CDR3 protein: CSVVQGGAGGYTF

J gene: TRBJ2-1
V gene: TRBV10-3
CDR3 protein: CAISDNSGGYNEQFF

J gene: TRBJ2-1
V gene: TRBV14
CDR3 protein: CASNQVIAYGEQFF

J gene: TRBJ1-1
V gene: TRBV20-1
CDR3 protein: CSARGEGTETEAFF

J gene: TRBJ2-1
V gene: TRBV5-1
CDR3 protein: CASSLLGGTSSYNEQFF

J gene: TRBJ2-7
V gene: TRBV6-5
CDR3 protein: CASSYLGGPYEQYF

J gene: TRBJ2-7
V gene: TRBV9
CDR3 protein: CASSVVPDISYEQYF

J gene: TRBJ2-3
V gene: TRBV11-2
CDR3 protein: CASSRGTRPDTQYF

J gene: TRBJ2-7
V gene: TRBV7-2
CDR3 protein: CASGPDRARTYEQYF

J gene: TRBJ2-5
V gene: TRBV12-3/TRBV12-4
CDR3 protein: CASSSPPGLVQYF

J gene: TRBJ1-2
V gene: TRBV5-6
CDR3 protein: CASSFRYGYTF